The clone carrying this T cell receptor beta chain has just one count. Its antigen is still unknown. The data were taken from a study of graft-versus-host responses after intestinal transplantation. Study-level information: In this cohort, recipients had multivisceral, liver-intestinal, or isolated intestinal transplants. Recipients were all induced with anti-thymocyte globulin, then given tacrolimus and steroids for around 3 years.

Study-level points and caveats: GvH clone levels peaked in circulation, and this peak was associated with early post-transplant HvG declines. GvH clones turned up in recipient marrow; some had shown up first in ileum or blood.

Sequencing was performed with immunoSEQ multiplex PCR; in TCRdb, only in-frame clones are kept and a portion is missing. The sample lists approximately 88,000 clones, approximately 94% occurring once. This CDR3 is 13 amino acids long. The ends were cut back, 0 bases at V and 3 bases at J, with 6 bases in the middle. In germline, CDR1 is MNHNY, CDR2 SVGAGI (reference sequence). J is TRBJ2-7 and V is TRBV6-6; D possibly corresponds to TRBD1 (5 bases). This receptor was identified in a human donor who was the organ donor for an intestinal transplant. The sequenced sample was unstimulated CD4+ T cells sorted from spleen or lymph node cells, obtained before transplant. The CDR3 coding sequence is TGTGCCAGCAGTTACTCCGACAGCTACGAGCAGTACTTC. It is translated as CASSYSDSYEQYF.